Below are 3 T cell receptor beta chains sequenced from a single sample in a study of CD8 T cells in ankylosing spondylitis. TCRdb analysed the 5' RACE reads with MiXCR anew, one entry per CDR3 protein. This table has fewer than 80,000 distinct CDR3 sequences, roughly 5.3% appearing once. Sequencing used blood, either unsorted or a sorted T cell fraction (not recorded which). The receptors were sampled from a male donor with ankylosing spondylitis or in good health (not recorded which).

This clonotype was counted at least ten times. V gene TRBV7-2 combines with J gene TRBJ1-2, with TRBD1 matching 9 bases. Germline-derived CDR1 and CDR2 are SGHTA and FQGNSA. This CDR3 has 15 residues. Trimming removed 1 base from V and 5 bases from J; junction bases left unmatched: 5. The CDR3 spells CASSLVGQGLYGYTF. The DNA of the CDR3 is TGTGCCAGCAGCTTAGTGGGACAGGGACTTTATGGCTACACCTTC. The whole variable domain, remainder taken from reference TRBV7-2 and TRBJ1-2, is GAGVSQSPSNKVTEKGKDVELRCDPISGHTALYWYRQSLGQGLEFLIYFQGNSAPDKSGLPSDRFSAERTGGSVSTLTIQRTQQEDSAVYLCASSLVGQGLYGYTFGSGTRLTVV.

The gene calls are TRBV10-3 and TRBJ2-7; no clear D gene. The V end lost 6 bases, the J end lost 6 bases, and 15 bases lay between the germline ends. The V gene's germline CDR1 is ENHRY and CDR2 SYGVKD. This CDR3 is built from 13 residues. DNA of the CDR3: TGTGCCATCAGCCCCGGGCCCCCGGTCGAGCAGTACTTC. As protein: CAISPGPPVEQYF.

This clonotype was found many times. J is TRBJ2-2 and V is TRBV5-1; possibly TRBD2 for D (6 bases). The CDR3 totals 16 residues. V dropped 2 bases and J dropped 3 bases, with 14 bases sitting between them. The V gene's germline CDR1 is SGHRS and CDR2 YFSETQ. CDR3 sequence: CASSLQTSEYTGELFF. In DNA form, the CDR3 reads TGCGCCAGCAGCTTACAGACTAGTGAATACACCGGGGAGCTGTTTTTT.